The 27 T cell receptor beta chains given below trace back to one sample, sequenced in a study of cytomegalovirus exposure and HLA in healthy donors. The primer mix had 60 Vbeta and 13 Jbeta primers. TCRdb's table, derived via immunoSEQ multiplex PCR, lists solely in-frame clones and lacks some. Of under 250,000 clones in the sample, around 80% were seen once. Material for sequencing was PBMCs. The receptors shown here come from a male donor in good health and CMV-seronegative.

This clone was counted between two and nine times. This chain links TRBV27 with TRBJ2-2, with TRBD1 identical over 9 bases. The trim removed 7 bases at V and 3 bases at J, leaving 6 bases unmatched. The CDR3 totals 15 residues. Germline V gives CDR1 MNHEY, CDR2 SMNVEV (reference sequence). CDR3 sequence: CASNIQGADTGELFF. The CDR3 DNA sequence: TGTGCCAGCAATATACAGGGGGCTGACACCGGGGAGCTGTTTTTT.

The rearrangement uses TRBV5-4 and TRBJ2-3; 15 bases match TRBD2. The CDR3 is made up of 20 amino acids. After removal of 0 bases from V and 1 base from J, the junction contained 9 bases not matched to a gene. Germline CDR1 reads SGHNT; CDR2 reads YYREEE (reference sequence). The chain's CDR3 is CASSLAGLAGGKDRTDTQYF. CDR3 bases: TGTGCCAGCAGCTTGGCCGGACTAGCGGGAGGGAAAGACCGCACAGATACGCAGTATTTT.

The V gene is TRBV19, the J gene TRBJ2-3; 7 nucleotides agree with TRBD2. This CDR3 is built from 14 residues. CDR1 and CDR2 (germline): LNHDA, SQIVND (reference sequence). The V and J ends lost 10 bases and 1 base, in that order; junction bases with no gene match: 8. The CDR3 sequence: CATMSGDGTDTQYF. DNA for the CDR3: TGTGCCACCATGAGCGGGGACGGCACAGATACGCAGTATTTT. The whole variable domain, filled in from reference TRBV19 and TRBJ2-3, reads DGGITQSPKYLFRKEGQNVTLSCEQNLNHDAMYWYRQDPGQGLRLIYYSQIVNDFQKGDIAEGYSVSREKKESFPLTVTSAQKNPTAFYLCATMSGDGTDTQYFGPGTRLTVL.

This sequence joins TRBV6-5 and TRBJ1-4; 7 bases align to TRBD1. The V gene end was trimmed by 6 bases and the J gene end by 4 bases; junction bases not matched to a gene: 5. The germline V gene has CDR1 MNHEY and CDR2 SVGAGI. This CDR3 contains 14 residues. Here the CDR3 reads CASSGTADNEKLFF. The CDR3 region has the DNA TGTGCCAGCAGCGGGACAGCGGATAATGAAAAACTGTTTTTT.

This chain's CDR3 is CASSLGHSTDTQYF. CDR3 nucleotide sequence: TGTGCCAGCAGCTTAGGACATTCAACAGATACGCAGTATTTT. The gene calls are TRBV6-5 and TRBJ2-3; perhaps TRBD1 as D (5 bases). The V gene lost 6 bases and the J gene lost 3 bases, with 13 bases spanning the gap. Germline V lookup: CDR1 MNHEY, CDR2 SVGAGI. The CDR3 runs to 14 residues.

The chain carries TRBV29-1 and TRBJ2-7; possibly TRBD1 for D (7 bases). Germline V lookup: CDR1 SQVTM, CDR2 ANQGSEA. Deletions cut 7 bases from V and 0 bases from J, with 10 bases between. The CDR3 contains 12 residues. The CDR3: CSGGDSSYEQYF. In DNA form, the CDR3 reads TGCAGCGGGGGGGACAGCTCCTACGAGCAGTACTTC.

J is TRBJ2-7 and V is TRBV2; a weak D match, TRBD2 (5 bases). V lost 6 bases and J 8 bases, leaving 23 bases between the germline ends. Germline loops: CDR1 SNHLY, CDR2 FYNNEI. CDR3 length equals 15 residues. CDR3 DNA: TGTGCCAGCAGCCCCATGGCAGGTTCTTCGGGGAAGCAGTACTTC. Translated: CASSPMAGSSGKQYF. Full variable domain (outside the CDR3, taken from reference TRBV2 and TRBJ2-7): EPEVTQTPSHQVTQMGQEVILRCVPISNHLYFYWYRQILGQKVEFLVSFYNNEISEKSEIFDDQFSVERPDGSNFTLKIRSTKLEDSAMYFCASSPMAGSSGKQYFGPGTRLTVT.

This clone was counted a single time. The chain employs TRBV30 and TRBJ1-5, with TRBD1 as a possible D gene (5 bases). V lost 2 bases and J lost 4, with 18 bases in between. The CDR3 length is 16 residues. Germline V gene lookup returns CDR1 GTSNPN and CDR2 SVGIG (reference sequence). The CDR3 loop is CAWSFPARAVNQPQHF. CDR3 DNA: TGTGCCTGGAGTTTCCCGGCCAGGGCGGTAAATCAGCCCCAGCATTTT.

The gene calls are TRBV5-1 and TRBJ1-3; a possible D gene is TRBD1 (5 bases). CDR3 length: 16 residues. Per the germline V gene, CDR1 is SGHRS and CDR2 is YFSETQ. V lost 4 bases, J lost 3 bases, and 17 bases lay in between. In DNA form, the CDR3 reads TGCGCCAGCAGCGCCGAAACCCAGGGTTATGGAAACACCATATATTTT. Encoded protein: CASSAETQGYGNTIYF. The variable domain in full, with the rest retrieved from reference TRBV5-1 and TRBJ1-3, is KAGVTQTPRYLIKTRGQQVTLSCSPISGHRSVSWYQQTPGQGLQFLFEYFSETQRNKGNFPGRFSGRQFSNSRSEMNVSTLELGDSALYLCASSAETQGYGNTIYFGEGSWLTVV.

The chain has TRBV19 and TRBJ2-5; D might be TRBD1 (6 bases). The CDR3 is 14 residues long. Germline CDR1 reads LNHDA; CDR2 reads SQIVND (reference sequence). The ends were cut back, 3 bases at V and 2 bases at J, with 10 bases in the middle. The CDR3 sequence: CASSITGLQETQYF. The CDR3 DNA is TGTGCCAGTAGTATCACAGGGTTACAAGAGACCCAGTACTTC. The variable domain in full, with the rest retrieved from reference TRBV19 and TRBJ2-5, is DGGITQSPKYLFRKEGQNVTLSCEQNLNHDAMYWYRQDPGQGLRLIYYSQIVNDFQKGDIAEGYSVSREKKESFPLTVTSAQKNPTAFYLCASSITGLQETQYFGPGTRLLVL.

This clone was counted a few times. The V gene is TRBV6-5, the J gene TRBJ2-3; D is undetermined. Germline CDR1 reads MNHEY; CDR2 reads SVGAGI. The CDR3 spans 12 residues. Trimming took 2 bases from V and 4 from J, leaving 4 bases between them. This CDR3 is CASSYAADTQYF. Written as DNA, the CDR3 is TGTGCCAGCAGTTACGCGGCAGATACGCAGTATTTT.

The chain combines TRBV7-9 with TRBJ2-7; 8 nucleotides agree with TRBD1. Germline V CDR1 and CDR2: SEHNR, FQNEAQ (reference sequence). With V trimmed by 4 bases and J by 3 bases, 11 bases remained unmatched. The CDR3 is made up of 16 amino acids. The CDR3 protein is CASSSSTGTGRYEQYF. Here the CDR3 DNA reads TGTGCCAGCAGCTCTAGTACCGGGACAGGACGCTACGAGCAGTACTTC. The variable domain in full, completed from reference TRBV7-9 and TRBJ2-7, reads DTGVSQNPRHKITKRGQNVTFRCDPISEHNRLYWYRQTLGQGPEFLTYFQNEAQLEKSRLLSDRFSAERPKGSFSTLEIQRTEQGDSAMYLCASSSSTGTGRYEQYFGPGTRLTVT.

This clone was detected only a few times. The chain combines TRBV7-9 with TRBJ2-7; 8 bases match TRBD2. CDR1 and CDR2 (germline): SEHNR, FQNEAQ (reference sequence). The V and J ends lost 4 bases and 1 base, in that order; junction bases with no gene match: 3. This CDR3 has 14 residues. CDR3 sequence reads: CASSSIAGSYEQYF. CDR3 DNA: TGTGCCAGCAGCTCTATAGCGGGGTCCTACGAGCAGTACTTC.

The chain has TRBV28 and TRBJ2-5; no clear D gene. The DNA end favors TRBJ2-7, so the J call may be wrong. The length of the CDR3 is 14 residues. CDR1 is MDHEN and CDR2 is SYDVKM in the germline V gene. The CDR3 DNA sequence: TGTGCCAGCAGCCGTAGCCCAGCCGCCGCCGAGCAGTACTTC. Its protein product is CASSRSPAAAEQYF.

J is TRBJ1-2 and V is TRBV19; D is possibly TRBD1 (6 bases). V was pared by 8 bases and J by 2 bases, with 15 bases between. CDR3 length: 14 residues. Germline V CDR1 and CDR2: LNHDA, SQIVND (reference sequence). CDR3 DNA: TGTGCCAGTTCTCCGGGACACTTAAACTATGGCTACACCTTC. Its protein product is CASSPGHLNYGYTF.

This sequence joins TRBV29-1 and TRBJ2-1; possible D gene TRBD1, 5 bases. Germline V gene data show CDR1 as SQVTM and CDR2 as ANQGSEA. This CDR3 comprises 14 residues. The V end lost 2 bases, the J end lost 8 bases, and 16 bases lay between the germline ends. As DNA, the CDR3 is TGCAGCGTTGAACCATATGACAGTAATGATGAGCAGTTCTTC. Amino acid sequence: CSVEPYDSNDEQFF.

A remark on this clone: This same CDR3 is encoded by further DNA sequences in the sample. The chain has TRBV19 and TRBJ2-7; 7 bases line up with TRBD2. The CDR3 length is 14 residues. CDR1 LNHDA and CDR2 SQIVND come from the germline V gene (reference sequence). V was clipped by 2 bases and J by 5 bases; unmatched bases: 6. CDR3 amino acids: CASSISSGGHEQYF. The CDR3 coding sequence is TGTGCCAGTAGTATATCTTCGGGAGGCCACGAGCAGTACTTC.

Only a few counts were recorded for this clone. This sequence joins TRBV5-4 and TRBJ1-1; no clear D. CDR1 is SGHNT and CDR2 is YYREEE in the germline V gene (reference sequence). Trimming pared 8 bases from V and 0 bases from J, leaving 17 bases between. This CDR3 spans 15 amino acids. Here the CDR3 reads CARIYYMEMNTEAFF. CDR3 in DNA: TGTGCCAGGATATACTACATGGAGATGAACACTGAAGCTTTCTTT.

A word on this clone: One end of the junction is discordant with germline, which a read error may explain. CDR3 nucleotides: TGTTCCAGCAGCTTAGCAGGGGGCCTAAATGAGCAGTTCTTC. Its protein product is CSSSLAGGLNEQFF. The rearrangement joins TRBV7-9 to TRBJ2-1; TRBD1 matches 8 bases. The CDR3 contains 14 residues. Germline CDR1 reads SEHNR; CDR2 reads FQNEAQ (reference sequence).

This rearrangement joins TRBV7-8 to TRBJ2-7, with no clear D. Between the trimmed V and J ends, which lost 5 bases and 4 bases, there was a span of 15 bases. Germline V gives CDR1 SGHVS, CDR2 FQNEAQ. This CDR3 has 14 residues. In nucleotides, the CDR3 is TGTGCCAGCAGCACAGCTACCCTTGAGTACGAGCAGTACTTC. Protein: CASSTATLEYEQYF. Using reference TRBV7-8 and TRBJ2-7 for the parts outside the CDR3, the full variable domain is GAGVSQSPRYKVAKRGQDVALRCDPISGHVSLFWYQQALGQGPEFLTYFQNEAQLDKSGLPSDRFFAERPEGSVSTLKIQRTQQEDSAVYLCASSTATLEYEQYFGPGTRLTVT.

V gene TRBV27 combines with J gene TRBJ1-2; D may be TRBD1 (6 bases). Germline values: CDR1 MNHEY, CDR2 SMNVEV (reference sequence). Trimming left V 4 bases short and J 4 bases short, with 16 bases between. The CDR3 extends over 15 amino acids. The CDR3 sequence is CASSSGTPVSYGYTF. The CDR3 nucleotides read TGTGCCAGCAGTTCCGGGACACCTGTTTCCTATGGCTACACCTTC.

This clone appeared a few times. V gene TRBV9 combines with J gene TRBJ2-3, with 7 positions matching TRBD2. Germline-derived CDR1 and CDR2 are SGDLS and YYNGEE. The CDR3 is 13 amino acids. Germline trimming cut 8 bases from V and 2 bases from J; bases unmatched to any gene: 5. CDR3 sequence (DNA): TGTGCCAGTCGGGACTATAACACAGATACGCAGTATTTT. Its protein is CASRDYNTDTQYF.

This clone was found once. The chain couples TRBV5-1 to TRBJ2-1, with TRBD2 matching over 8 bases. J lost 7 bases, V lost 6 bases, and 12 bases had no gene match. CDR3 length: 15 amino acids. Germline V gene lookup returns CDR1 SGHRS and CDR2 YFSETQ. The CDR3 loop reads CASILKPGLVNEQFF. CDR3 nucleotides: TGCGCCAGCATTTTAAAGCCGGGACTAGTAAATGAGCAGTTCTTC.

The chain couples TRBV15 to TRBJ1-5; D is perhaps TRBD1 (6 bases). The CDR3 loop spans 13 amino acids. The ends were cut back, 6 bases at V and 10 bases at J, with 16 bases in the middle. In germline, CDR1 is LNHNV, CDR2 YYDKDF (reference sequence). In DNA, the CDR3 is TGTGCCACCAGAGGGGCAGGGGAGACACCCCAGCATTTT. This codes for CATRGAGETPQHF.

The chain employs TRBV5-1 and TRBJ1-2; possibly TRBD1 for D (5 bases). CDR1 is SGHRS, CDR2 YFSETQ, per germline. V was cut by 3 bases and J by 4 bases, with 16 bases left in between. The CDR3 spans 15 residues. The CDR3, as DNA: TGCGCCAGCAGCTCCGCGGCGGGGGGAGGCTATGGCTACACCTTC. Protein product: CASSSAAGGGYGYTF.

The gene calls are TRBV5-1 and TRBJ2-7; TRBD1 might be the D (7 bases). The CDR3 covers 15 residues. Germline V gene data show CDR1 as SGHRS and CDR2 as YFSETQ. Trimming cost V 3 bases and J 3 bases, with 16 bases left between them. CDR3 nucleotide sequence: TGCGCCAGCAGCTCATCCGGGGGACAGAACTACGAGCAGTACTTC. Protein: CASSSSGGQNYEQYF.

This clone was seen a handful of times. The chain combines TRBV7-2 with TRBJ2-7, with unresolved D. Germline values: CDR1 SGHTA, CDR2 FQGNSA. The CDR3 extends over 15 amino acids. V dropped 7 bases and J dropped 5 bases, with 21 bases sitting between them. CDR3 DNA sequence: TGTGCCAGCACCCCCGGCGGCCCCCTGAAGAACGAGCAGTACTTC. This translates into CASTPGGPLKNEQYF.